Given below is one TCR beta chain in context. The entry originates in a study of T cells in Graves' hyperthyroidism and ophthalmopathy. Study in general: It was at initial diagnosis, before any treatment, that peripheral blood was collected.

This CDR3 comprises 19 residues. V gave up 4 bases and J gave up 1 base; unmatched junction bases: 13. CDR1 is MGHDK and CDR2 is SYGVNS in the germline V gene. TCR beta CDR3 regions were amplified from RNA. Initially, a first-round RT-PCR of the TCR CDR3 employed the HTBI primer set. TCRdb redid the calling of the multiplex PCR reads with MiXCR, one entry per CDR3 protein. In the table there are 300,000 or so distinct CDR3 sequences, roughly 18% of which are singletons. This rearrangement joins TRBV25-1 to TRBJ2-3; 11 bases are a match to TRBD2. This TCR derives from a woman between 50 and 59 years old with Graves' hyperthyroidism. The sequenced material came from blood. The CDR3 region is CASSGRGLAGGGGTDTQYF. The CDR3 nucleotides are TGTGCCAGCAGTGGCCGGGGGCTAGCGGGGGGCGGGGGCACAGATACGCAGTATTTT. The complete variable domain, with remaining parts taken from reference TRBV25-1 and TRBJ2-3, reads EADIYQTPRYLVIGTGKKITLECSQTMGHDKMYWYQQDPGMELHLIHYSYGVNSTEKGDLSSESTVSRIRTEHFPLTLESARPSHTSQYLCASSGRGLAGGGGTDTQYFGPGTRLTVL.